These 9 T cell receptor beta chains share one sample of origin, sequenced in a study of T cells in localized non-small cell lung cancer. Method: immunoSEQ multiplex PCR; TCRdb's copy keeps in-frame clones and lacks some. The repertoire holds about 2,200 clones, with less than 40% as singletons. The sequences come from normal lung tissue next to the tumor, collected before any cancer treatment. The receptors were gathered from a female donor older than 55 with stage I squamous cell lung carcinoma.

The V and J genes are TRBV18 and TRBJ1-5; D gene ambiguous. There are 13 residues in the CDR3. Germline V gene data show CDR1 as KGHSH and CDR2 as LQKENI. With 4 bases removed from V and 1 base from J, the gap between germline ends came to 5 bases. The CDR3: CASSLGSNQPQHF. In nucleotides, the CDR3 is TGTGCCAGCTCACTAGGGAGCAATCAGCCCCAGCATTTT.

V gene TRBV25-1 combines with J gene TRBJ2-7, with a possible D match to TRBD2 (6 bases). The germline V gene has CDR1 MGHDK and CDR2 SYGVNS. V was pared by 1 base and J by 0 bases, with 13 bases between. This CDR3 comprises 16 residues. The CDR3 DNA is TGTGCCAGCAGTGAATCGGGCGGGATGAGCTCCTACGAGCAGTACTTC. This gives the protein CASSESGGMSSYEQYF.

This clone occurred a few times. The chain uses TRBV11-3 and TRBJ2-3; 9 bases are a match to TRBD2. The CDR3 has 15 amino acids. Trimming removed 4 bases from V and 0 bases from J; junction bases left unmatched: 2. Germline CDR1 reads SGHNT; CDR2 reads YENEEA. CDR3 DNA sequence: TGTGCCAGCAGCTCCCTAGCGGGGAGCACAGATACGCAGTATTTT. It translates to CASSSLAGSTDTQYF.

The chain joins TRBV19 to TRBJ2-7; 10 bases are shared with TRBD2. Looked up from germline, CDR1 is LNHDA and CDR2 is SQIVND (reference sequence). V shed 2 bases, J shed 3 bases, and the junction held 16 bases outside the gene matches. This CDR3 contains 19 residues. The CDR3 region has the DNA TGTGCCAGTAGTATAAAGGGGCTAGCGGGAGCATCTTATCGCTACGAGCAGTACTTC. Amino acids: CASSIKGLAGASYRYEQYF.

The chain's CDR3 is CASRLLTGQTSNQPQHF. CDR3 nucleotides: TGTGCCAGTAGACTACTCACGGGACAGACTAGCAATCAGCCCCAGCATTTT. The J gene is TRBJ1-5, the V gene TRBV19; 7 bases agree with TRBD1. Germline V CDR1 and CDR2: LNHDA, SQIVND (reference sequence). The CDR3 totals 17 residues. V shed 6 bases and J 0 bases; nucleotides not matched to a gene: 11.

J is TRBJ1-4 and V is TRBV11-3; 9 bases are shared with TRBD1. CDR1 is SGHNT, CDR2 YENEEA, per germline. The CDR3 loop spans 14 amino acids. V lost 1 base and J lost 8; bases outside the gene matches: 2. The CDR3 is CASSLGTGEEKLFF. DNA for the CDR3: TGTGCCAGCAGCTTAGGGACAGGGGAGGAAAAACTGTTTTTT.

This clone is medium-sized (0.01 to 0.1%) in the sample. The gene calls are TRBV9 and TRBJ1-5, with D hard to call. The CDR3 spans 13 residues. Between the trimmed V and J ends, which lost 4 bases and 9 bases, there was a span of 14 bases. CDR1 is SGDLS, CDR2 YYNGEE, per germline. DNA of the CDR3: TGTGCCAGCAGCCTTGGGCCCCTTGGGCCCCAGCATTTT. It yields the protein CASSLGPLGPQHF.

This clone was seen a handful of times. The rearrangement links TRBV5-1 to TRBJ2-5; 8 bases align to TRBD2. Germline CDR1 reads SGHRS; CDR2 reads YFSETQ. V trimming: 2 bases; J trimming: 4 bases; junction bases outside the gene matches: 7. This CDR3 has 15 residues. The CDR3 reads CASSFTGGGRETQYF. In nucleotides, the CDR3 is TGCGCCAGCAGCTTTACGGGAGGGGGGAGAGAGACCCAGTACTTC.

The chain joins TRBV6-8 to TRBJ1-5; D unclear. CDR1 is MNHGY, CDR2 SAAAGT, per germline. The CDR3 is 14 residues long. Trimming took 8 bases from V and 1 from J, leaving 12 bases between them. CDR3 nucleotides: TGTGCCAGCCGCGTCGGCAGCAGCAATCAGCCCCAGCATTTT. Its protein product is CASRVGSSNQPQHF.